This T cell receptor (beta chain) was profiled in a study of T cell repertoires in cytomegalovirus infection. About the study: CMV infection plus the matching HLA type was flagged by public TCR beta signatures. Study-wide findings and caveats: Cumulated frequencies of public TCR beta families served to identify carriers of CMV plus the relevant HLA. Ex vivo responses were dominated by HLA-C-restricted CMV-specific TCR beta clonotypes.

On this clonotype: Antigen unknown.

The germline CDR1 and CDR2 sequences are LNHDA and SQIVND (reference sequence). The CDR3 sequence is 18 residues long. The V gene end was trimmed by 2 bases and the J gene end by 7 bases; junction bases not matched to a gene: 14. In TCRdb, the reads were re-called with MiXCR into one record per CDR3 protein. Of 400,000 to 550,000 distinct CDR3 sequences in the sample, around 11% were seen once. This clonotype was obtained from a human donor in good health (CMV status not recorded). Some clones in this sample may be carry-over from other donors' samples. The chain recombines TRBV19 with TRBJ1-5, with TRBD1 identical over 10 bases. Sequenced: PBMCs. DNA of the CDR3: TGTGCCAGTAGTATATCCGGGACAGGGGTGTATGGAACCCAGCCCCAGCATTTT. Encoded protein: CASSISGTGVYGTQPQHF.